This T cell receptor (beta chain) emerged from a study of OX40 agonist ivuxolimab in advanced cancers. Findings and caveats of the study: Undetermined was the antigen specificity of the expanded peripheral T cells.

The germline CDR1 and CDR2 sequences are SNHLY and FYNNEI. The CDR3 totals 16 residues. Deletions cut 3 bases from V and 5 bases from J, with 17 bases between. Produced via immunoSEQ multiplex PCR; TCRdb's table is partial and in-frame only. The sample lists about 40,000 clones; about 89% were seen once. Details on this clone: Its matching antigen is unknown.

The TCR comes from an adult with an advanced solid tumor such as melanoma, head and neck, liver or kidney cancer. The source material was CD4+ or CD8+ T cells sorted from blood, sampled in a trial of the OX40 agonist ivuxolimab. The chain employs TRBV2 and TRBJ2-1; D perhaps matches TRBD2 (6 bases). This CDR3 reads CASSEVDPGGNNEQFF. The CDR3 DNA sequence: TGTGCCAGCAGTGAGGTAGACCCAGGCGGGAACAATGAGCAGTTCTTC.